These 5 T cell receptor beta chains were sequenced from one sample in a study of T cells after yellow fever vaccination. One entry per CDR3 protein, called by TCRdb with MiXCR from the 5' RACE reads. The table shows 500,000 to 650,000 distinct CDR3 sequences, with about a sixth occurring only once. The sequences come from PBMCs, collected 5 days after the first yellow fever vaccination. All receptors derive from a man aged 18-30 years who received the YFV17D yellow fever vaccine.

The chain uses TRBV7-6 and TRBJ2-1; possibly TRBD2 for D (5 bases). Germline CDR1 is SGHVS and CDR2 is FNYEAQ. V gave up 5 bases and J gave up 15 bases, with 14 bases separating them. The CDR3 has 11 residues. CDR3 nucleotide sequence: TGTGCCAGCAGCGCACCGGGAACTTGGTTCTTC. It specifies CASSAPGTWFF.

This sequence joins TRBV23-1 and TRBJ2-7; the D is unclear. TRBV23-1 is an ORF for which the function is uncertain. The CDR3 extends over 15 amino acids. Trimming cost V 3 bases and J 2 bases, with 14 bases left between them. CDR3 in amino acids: CASSHRCGGPYEQYF. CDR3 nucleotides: TGCGCCAGCAGTCATAGGTGCGGCGGACCCTACGAGCAGTACTTC.

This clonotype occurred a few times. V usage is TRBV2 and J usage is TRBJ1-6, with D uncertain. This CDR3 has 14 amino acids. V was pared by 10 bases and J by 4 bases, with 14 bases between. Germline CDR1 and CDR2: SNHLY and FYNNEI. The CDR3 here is CATGSPMYNSPLHF. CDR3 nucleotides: TGTGCCACCGGCTCCCCTATGTATAATTCACCCCTCCACTTT. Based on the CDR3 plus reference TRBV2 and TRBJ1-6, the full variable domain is EPEVTQTPSHQVTQMGQEVILRCVPISNHLYFYWYRQILGQKVEFLVSFYNNEISEKSEIFDDQFSVERPDGSNFTLKIRSTKLEDSAMYFCATGSPMYNSPLHFGNGTRLTVT.

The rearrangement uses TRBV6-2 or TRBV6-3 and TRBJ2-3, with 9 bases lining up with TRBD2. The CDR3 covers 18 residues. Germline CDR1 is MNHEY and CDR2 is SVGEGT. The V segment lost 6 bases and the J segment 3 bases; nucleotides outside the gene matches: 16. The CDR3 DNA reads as TGTGCCAGCAGGAATCCCCTTGCGGGGGGGTCTTTGACAGATACGCAGTATTTT. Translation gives CASRNPLAGGSLTDTQYF.

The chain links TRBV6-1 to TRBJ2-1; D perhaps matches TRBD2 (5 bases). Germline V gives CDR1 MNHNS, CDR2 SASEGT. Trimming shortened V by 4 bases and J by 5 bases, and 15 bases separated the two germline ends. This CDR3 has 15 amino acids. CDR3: CASSADSPVNNEQFF. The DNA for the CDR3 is TGTGCCAGCAGTGCGGACTCGCCCGTCAACAATGAGCAGTTCTTC.